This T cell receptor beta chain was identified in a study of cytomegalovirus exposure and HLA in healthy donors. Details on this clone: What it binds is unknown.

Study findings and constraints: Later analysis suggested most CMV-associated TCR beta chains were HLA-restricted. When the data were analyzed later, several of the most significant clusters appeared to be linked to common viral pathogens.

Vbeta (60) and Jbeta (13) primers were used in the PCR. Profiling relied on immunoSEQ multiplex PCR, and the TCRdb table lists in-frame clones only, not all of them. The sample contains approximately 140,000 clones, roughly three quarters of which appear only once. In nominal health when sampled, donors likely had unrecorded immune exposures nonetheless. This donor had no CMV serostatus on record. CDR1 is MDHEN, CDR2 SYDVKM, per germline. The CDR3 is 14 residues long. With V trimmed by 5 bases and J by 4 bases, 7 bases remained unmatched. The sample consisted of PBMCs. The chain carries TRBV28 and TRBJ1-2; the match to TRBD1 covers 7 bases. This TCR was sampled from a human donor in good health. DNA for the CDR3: TGTGCCAGCAGTCTCCTGGGACAGCCCTATGGCTACACCTTC. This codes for CASSLLGQPYGYTF.